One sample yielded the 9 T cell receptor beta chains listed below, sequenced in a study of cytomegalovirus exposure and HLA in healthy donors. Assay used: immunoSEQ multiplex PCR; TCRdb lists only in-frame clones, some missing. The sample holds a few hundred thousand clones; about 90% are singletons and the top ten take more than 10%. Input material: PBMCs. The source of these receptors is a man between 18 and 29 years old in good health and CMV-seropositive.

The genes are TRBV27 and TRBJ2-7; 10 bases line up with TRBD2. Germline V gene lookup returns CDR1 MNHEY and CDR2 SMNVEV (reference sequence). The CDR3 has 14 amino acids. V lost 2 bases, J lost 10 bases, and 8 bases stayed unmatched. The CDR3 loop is CASSLRLAGVEQYF. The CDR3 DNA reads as TGTGCCAGCAGTTTAAGGCTAGCGGGAGTCGAACAGTACTTC.

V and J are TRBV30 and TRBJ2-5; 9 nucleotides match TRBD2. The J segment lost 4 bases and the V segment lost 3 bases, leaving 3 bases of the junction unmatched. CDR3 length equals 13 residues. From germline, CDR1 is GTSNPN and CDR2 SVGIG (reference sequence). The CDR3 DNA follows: TGTGCCTGGAGAGGTAGCGGGAGAGAGACCCAGTACTTC. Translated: CAWRGSGRETQYF.

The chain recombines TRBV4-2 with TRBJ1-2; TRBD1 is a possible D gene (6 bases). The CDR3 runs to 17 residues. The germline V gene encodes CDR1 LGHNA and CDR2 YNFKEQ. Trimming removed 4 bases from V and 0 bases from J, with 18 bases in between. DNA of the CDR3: TGTGCCAGCAGCCTTAAAGGGAGGGCAGGGGCTAACTATGGCTACACCTTC. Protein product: CASSLKGRAGANYGYTF.

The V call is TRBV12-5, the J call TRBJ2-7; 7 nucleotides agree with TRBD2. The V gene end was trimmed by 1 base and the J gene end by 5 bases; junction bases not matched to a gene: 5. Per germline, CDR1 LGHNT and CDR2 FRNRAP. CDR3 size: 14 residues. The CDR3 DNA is TGTGCTAGTGGTTTGGGAGGGAGGGAGAACGAGCAGTACTTC. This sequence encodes CASGLGGRENEQYF.

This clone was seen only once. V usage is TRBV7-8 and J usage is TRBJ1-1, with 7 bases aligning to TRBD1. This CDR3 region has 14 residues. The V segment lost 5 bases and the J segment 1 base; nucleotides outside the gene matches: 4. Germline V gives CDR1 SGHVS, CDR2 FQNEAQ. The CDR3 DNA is TGTGCCAGCAGCACCGGGACAGCGAACACTGAAGCTTTCTTT. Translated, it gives CASSTGTANTEAFF.

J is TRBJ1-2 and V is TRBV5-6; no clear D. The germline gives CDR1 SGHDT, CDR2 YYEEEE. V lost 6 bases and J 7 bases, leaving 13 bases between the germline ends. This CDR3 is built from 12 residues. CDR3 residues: CASTIGVGGYTF. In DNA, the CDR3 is TGTGCCAGCACCATTGGGGTTGGTGGCTACACCTTC.

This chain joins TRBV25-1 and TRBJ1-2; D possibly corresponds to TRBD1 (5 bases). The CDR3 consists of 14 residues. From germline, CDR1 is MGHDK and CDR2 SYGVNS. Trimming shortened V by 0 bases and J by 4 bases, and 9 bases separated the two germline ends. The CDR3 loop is CASSEYWGVYGYTF. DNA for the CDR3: TGTGCCAGCAGTGAATATTGGGGGGTCTATGGCTACACCTTC.

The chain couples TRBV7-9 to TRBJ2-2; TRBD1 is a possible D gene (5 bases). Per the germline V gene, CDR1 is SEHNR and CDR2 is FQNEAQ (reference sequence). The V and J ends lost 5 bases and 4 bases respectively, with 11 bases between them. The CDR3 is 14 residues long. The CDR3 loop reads CASSPRDFTGELFF. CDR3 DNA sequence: TGTGCCAGCAGCCCCAGGGATTTCACCGGGGAGCTGTTTTTT.

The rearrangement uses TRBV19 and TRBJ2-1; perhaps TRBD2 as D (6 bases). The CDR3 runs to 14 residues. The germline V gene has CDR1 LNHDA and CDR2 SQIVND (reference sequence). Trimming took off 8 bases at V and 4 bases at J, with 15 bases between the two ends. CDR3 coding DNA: TGTGCCAGTGCCGGGAGTGGAAGGTACAATGAGCAGTTCTTC. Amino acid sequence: CASAGSGRYNEQFF. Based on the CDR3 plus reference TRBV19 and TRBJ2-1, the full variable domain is DGGITQSPKYLFRKEGQNVTLSCEQNLNHDAMYWYRQDPGQGLRLIYYSQIVNDFQKGDIAEGYSVSREKKESFPLTVTSAQKNPTAFYLCASAGSGRYNEQFFGPGTRLTVL.